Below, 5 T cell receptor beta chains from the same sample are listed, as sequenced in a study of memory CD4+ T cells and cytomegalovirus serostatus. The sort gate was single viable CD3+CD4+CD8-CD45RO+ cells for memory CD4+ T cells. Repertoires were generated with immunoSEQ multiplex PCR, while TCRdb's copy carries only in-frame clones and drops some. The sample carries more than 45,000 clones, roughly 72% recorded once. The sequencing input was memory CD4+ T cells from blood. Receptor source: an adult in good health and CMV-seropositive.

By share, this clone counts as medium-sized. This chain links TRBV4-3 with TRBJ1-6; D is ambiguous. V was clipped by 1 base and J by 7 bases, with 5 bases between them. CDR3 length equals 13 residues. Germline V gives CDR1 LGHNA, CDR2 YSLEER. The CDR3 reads CASSQVPNSPLHF. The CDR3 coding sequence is TGCGCCAGCAGCCAAGTACCGAATTCACCCCTCCACTTT.

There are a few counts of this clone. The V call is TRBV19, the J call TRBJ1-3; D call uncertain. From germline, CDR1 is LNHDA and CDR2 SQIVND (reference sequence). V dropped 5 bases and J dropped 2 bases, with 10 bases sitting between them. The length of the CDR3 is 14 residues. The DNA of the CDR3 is TGTGCCAGTAGTTCGTGGGGAACTGGAAACACCATATATTTT. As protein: CASSSWGTGNTIYF. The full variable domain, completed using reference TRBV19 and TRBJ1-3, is DGGITQSPKYLFRKEGQNVTLSCEQNLNHDAMYWYRQDPGQGLRLIYYSQIVNDFQKGDIAEGYSVSREKKESFPLTVTSAQKNPTAFYLCASSSWGTGNTIYFGEGSWLTVV.

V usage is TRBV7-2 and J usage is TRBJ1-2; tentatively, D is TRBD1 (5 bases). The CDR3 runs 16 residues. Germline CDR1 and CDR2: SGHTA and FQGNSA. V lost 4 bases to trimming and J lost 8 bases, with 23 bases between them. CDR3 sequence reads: CASSSLDRRGGEGYTF. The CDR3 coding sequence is TGTGCCAGCAGCTCCTTAGATCGGAGGGGTGGAGAGGGCTACACCTTC.

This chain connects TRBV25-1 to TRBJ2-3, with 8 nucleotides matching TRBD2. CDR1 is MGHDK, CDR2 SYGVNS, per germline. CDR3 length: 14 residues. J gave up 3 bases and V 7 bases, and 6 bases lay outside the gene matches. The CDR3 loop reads CASNRGGLTDTQYF. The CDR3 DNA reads TGTGCCAGCAACCGGGGGGGCCTAACAGATACGCAGTATTTT.

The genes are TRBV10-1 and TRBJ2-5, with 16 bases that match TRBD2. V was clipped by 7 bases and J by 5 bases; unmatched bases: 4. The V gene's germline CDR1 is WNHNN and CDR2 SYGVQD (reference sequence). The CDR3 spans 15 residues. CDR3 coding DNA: TGCGCCAGCACGGGACTAGCGGGGGGGCCGGAGACCCAGTACTTC. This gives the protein CASTGLAGGPETQYF.